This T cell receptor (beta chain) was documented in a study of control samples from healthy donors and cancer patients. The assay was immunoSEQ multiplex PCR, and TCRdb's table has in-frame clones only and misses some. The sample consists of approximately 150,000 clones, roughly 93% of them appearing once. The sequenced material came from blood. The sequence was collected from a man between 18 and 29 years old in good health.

The CDR3 region is CASGGQPQHF. The CDR3 DNA follows: TGTGCCAGCGGGGGGCAGCCCCAGCATTTT. The V gene is TRBV2, the J gene TRBJ1-5; possibly TRBD1 for D (5 bases). The CDR3 runs to 10 residues. CDR1 is SNHLY, CDR2 FYNNEI, per germline. V lost 8 bases and J lost 7, with 6 bases in between.